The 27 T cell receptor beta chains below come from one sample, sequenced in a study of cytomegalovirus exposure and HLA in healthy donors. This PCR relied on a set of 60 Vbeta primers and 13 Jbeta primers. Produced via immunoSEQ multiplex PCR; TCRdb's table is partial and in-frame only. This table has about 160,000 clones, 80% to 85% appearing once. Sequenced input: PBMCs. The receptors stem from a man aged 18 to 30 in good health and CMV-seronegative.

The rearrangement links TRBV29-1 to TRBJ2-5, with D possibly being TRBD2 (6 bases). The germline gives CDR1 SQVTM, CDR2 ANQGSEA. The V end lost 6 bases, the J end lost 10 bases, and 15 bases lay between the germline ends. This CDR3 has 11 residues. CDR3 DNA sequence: TGCAGCGTCAAACTAGCAACCCACCAGTACTTC. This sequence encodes CSVKLATHQYF. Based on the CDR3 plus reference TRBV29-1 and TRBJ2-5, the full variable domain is SAVISQKPSRDICQRGTSLTIQCQVDSQVTMMFWYRQQPGQSLTLIATANQGSEATYESGFVIDKFPISRPNLTFSTLTVSNMSPEDSSIYLCSVKLATHQYFGPGTRLLVL.

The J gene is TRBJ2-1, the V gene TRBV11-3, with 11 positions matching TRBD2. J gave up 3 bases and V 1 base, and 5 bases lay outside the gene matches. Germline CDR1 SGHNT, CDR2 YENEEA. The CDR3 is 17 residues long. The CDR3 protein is CASSLGSTSGDYNEQFF. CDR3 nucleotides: TGTGCCAGCAGCTTAGGATCGACTAGCGGGGACTACAATGAGCAGTTCTTC. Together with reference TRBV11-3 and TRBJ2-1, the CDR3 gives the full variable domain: EAGVVQSPRYKIIEKKQPVAFWCNPISGHNTLYWYLQNLGQGPELLIRYENEEAVDDSQLPKDRFSAERLKGVDSTLKIQPAELGDSAVYLCASSLGSTSGDYNEQFFGPGTRLTVL.

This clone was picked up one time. The CDR3 loop is CSASDRALNEQFF. Written as DNA, the CDR3 is TGCAGCGCCTCGGACAGGGCTCTGAATGAGCAGTTCTTC. J is TRBJ2-1 and V is TRBV29-1; TRBD1 matches 8 bases. This CDR3 region has 13 residues. Trimming removed 7 bases from V and 7 bases from J; junction bases left unmatched: 9. Germline V gene data show CDR1 as SQVTM and CDR2 as ANQGSEA.

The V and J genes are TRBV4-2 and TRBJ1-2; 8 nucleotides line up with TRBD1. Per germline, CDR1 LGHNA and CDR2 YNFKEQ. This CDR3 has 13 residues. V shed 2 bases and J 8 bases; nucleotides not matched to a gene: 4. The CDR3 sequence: CASSQTGGNGYTF. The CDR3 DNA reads TGTGCCAGCAGCCAAACAGGGGGTAACGGCTACACCTTC.

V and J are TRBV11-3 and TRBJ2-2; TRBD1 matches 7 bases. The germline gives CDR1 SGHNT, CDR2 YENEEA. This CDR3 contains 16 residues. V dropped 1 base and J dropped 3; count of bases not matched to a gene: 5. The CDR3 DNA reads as TGTGCCAGCAGCTTAGTAGGGGGCGCCGACACCGGGGAGCTGTTTTTT. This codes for CASSLVGGADTGELFF.

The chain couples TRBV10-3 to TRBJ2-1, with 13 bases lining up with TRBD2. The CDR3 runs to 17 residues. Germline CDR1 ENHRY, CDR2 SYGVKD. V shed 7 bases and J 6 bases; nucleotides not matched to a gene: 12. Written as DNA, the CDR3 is TGTGCCATCAACAAGGGACTAGCGGGGACCTTACCCAATGAGCAGTTCTTC. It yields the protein CAINKGLAGTLPNEQFF.

The CDR3 DNA sequence: TGTGCCAGCAGCTTAGTTTTAGCGGATACGCAGTATTTT. Its translation is CASSLVLADTQYF. The J gene is TRBJ2-3, the V gene TRBV7-2, with D tentatively TRBD2 (5 bases). Trimming removed 1 base from V and 6 bases from J, with 8 bases in between. Germline V gene lookup returns CDR1 SGHTA and CDR2 FQGNSA. The CDR3 spans 13 residues. Full variable domain (remainder filled in from reference TRBV7-2 and TRBJ2-3): GAGVSQSPSNKVTEKGKDVELRCDPISGHTALYWYRQSLGQGLEFLIYFQGNSAPDKSGLPSDRFSAERTGGSVSTLTIQRTQQEDSAVYLCASSLVLADTQYFGPGTRLTVL.

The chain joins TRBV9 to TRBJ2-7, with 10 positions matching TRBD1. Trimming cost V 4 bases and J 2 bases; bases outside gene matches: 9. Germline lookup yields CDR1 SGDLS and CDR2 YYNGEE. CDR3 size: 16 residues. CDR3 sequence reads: CASSSGPGTGAYEQYF. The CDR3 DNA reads TGTGCCAGCAGCTCCGGTCCCGGGACAGGGGCCTACGAGCAGTACTTC. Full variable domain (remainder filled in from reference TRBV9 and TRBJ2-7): DSGVTQTPKHLITATGQRVTLRCSPRSGDLSVYWYQQSLDQGLQFLIQYYNGEERAKGNILERFSAQQFPDLHSELNLSSLELGDSALYFCASSSGPGTGAYEQYFGPGTRLTVT.

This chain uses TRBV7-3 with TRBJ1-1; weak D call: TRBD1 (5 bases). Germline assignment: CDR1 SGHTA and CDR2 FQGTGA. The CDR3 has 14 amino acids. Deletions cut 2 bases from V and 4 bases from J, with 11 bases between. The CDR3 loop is CASSLGGSGTEAFF. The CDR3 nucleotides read TGTGCCAGCAGCTTAGGGGGTAGCGGCACTGAAGCTTTCTTT.

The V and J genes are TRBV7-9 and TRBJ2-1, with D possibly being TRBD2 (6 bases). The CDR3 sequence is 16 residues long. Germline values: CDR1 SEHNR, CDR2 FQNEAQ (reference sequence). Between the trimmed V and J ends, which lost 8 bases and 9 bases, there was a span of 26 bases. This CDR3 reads CASGLRRVVGLGEQFF. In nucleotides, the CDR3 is TGTGCCAGCGGCCTCCGGAGGGTTGTTGGATTGGGTGAGCAGTTCTTC.

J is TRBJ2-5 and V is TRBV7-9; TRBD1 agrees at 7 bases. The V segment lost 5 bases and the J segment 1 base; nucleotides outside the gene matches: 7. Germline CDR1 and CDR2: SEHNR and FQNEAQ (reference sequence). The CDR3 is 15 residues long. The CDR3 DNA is TGTGCCAGCAGCCCCTATGCAGGGGGCCAAGAGACCCAGTACTTC. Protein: CASSPYAGGQETQYF.

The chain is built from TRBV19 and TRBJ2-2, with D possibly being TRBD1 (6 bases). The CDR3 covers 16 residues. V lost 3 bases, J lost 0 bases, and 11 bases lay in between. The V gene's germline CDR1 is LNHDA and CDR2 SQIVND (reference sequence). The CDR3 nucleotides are TGTGCCAGTAGTATGGGGGCAACTACGAACACCGGGGAGCTGTTTTTT. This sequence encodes CASSMGATTNTGELFF.

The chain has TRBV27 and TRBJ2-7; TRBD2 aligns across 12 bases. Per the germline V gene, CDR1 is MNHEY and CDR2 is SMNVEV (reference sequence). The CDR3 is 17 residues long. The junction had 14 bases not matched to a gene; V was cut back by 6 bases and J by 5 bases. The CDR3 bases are TGTGCCAGCAGGGCAAGACTAGCGGGAGATAAGAGGGACGAGCAGTACTTC. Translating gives CASRARLAGDKRDEQYF.

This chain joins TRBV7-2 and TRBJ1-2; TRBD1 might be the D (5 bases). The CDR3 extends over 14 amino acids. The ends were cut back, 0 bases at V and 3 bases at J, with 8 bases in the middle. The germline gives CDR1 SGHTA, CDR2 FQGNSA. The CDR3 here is CASSLAQGDYGYTF. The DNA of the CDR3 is TGTGCCAGCAGCTTAGCGCAAGGGGACTATGGCTACACCTTC.

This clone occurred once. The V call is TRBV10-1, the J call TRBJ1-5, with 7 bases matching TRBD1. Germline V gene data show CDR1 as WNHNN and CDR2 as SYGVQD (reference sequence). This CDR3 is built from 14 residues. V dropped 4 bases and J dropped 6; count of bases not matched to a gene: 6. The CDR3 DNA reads TGCGCCAGCAGTGGGGCAGGGGGTACTCAGCCCCAGCATTTT. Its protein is CASSGAGGTQPQHF.

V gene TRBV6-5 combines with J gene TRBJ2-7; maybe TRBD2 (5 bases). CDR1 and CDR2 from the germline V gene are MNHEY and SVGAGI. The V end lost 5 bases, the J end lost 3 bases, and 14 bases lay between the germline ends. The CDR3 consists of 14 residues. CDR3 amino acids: CASSPRGPGYEQYF. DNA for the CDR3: TGTGCCAGCAGTCCTAGAGGGCCGGGCTACGAGCAGTACTTC.

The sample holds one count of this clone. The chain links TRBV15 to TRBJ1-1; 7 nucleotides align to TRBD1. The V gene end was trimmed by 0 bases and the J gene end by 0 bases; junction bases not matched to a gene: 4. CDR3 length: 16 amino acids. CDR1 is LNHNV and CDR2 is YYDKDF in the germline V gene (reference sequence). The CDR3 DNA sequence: TGTGCCACCAGCAGAGATGCAGGGGGGTTGAACACTGAAGCTTTCTTT. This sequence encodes CATSRDAGGLNTEAFF.

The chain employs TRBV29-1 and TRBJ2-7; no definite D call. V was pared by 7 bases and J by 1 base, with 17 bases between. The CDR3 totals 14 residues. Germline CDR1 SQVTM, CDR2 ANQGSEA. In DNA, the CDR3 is TGCAGCGCAGCCACAGATACCTTTTCCTACGAGCAGTACTTC. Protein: CSAATDTFSYEQYF.

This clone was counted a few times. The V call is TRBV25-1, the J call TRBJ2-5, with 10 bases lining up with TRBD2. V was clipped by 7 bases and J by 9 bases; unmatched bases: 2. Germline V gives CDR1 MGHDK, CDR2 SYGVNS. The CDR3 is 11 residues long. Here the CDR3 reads CASISGRAQYF. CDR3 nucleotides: TGTGCCAGCATCAGCGGGAGGGCCCAGTACTTC.

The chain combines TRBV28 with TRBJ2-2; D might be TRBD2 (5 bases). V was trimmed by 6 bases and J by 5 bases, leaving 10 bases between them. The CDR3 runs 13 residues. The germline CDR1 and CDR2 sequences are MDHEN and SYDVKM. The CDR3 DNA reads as TGTGCCAGCAGACCAGGACTTACCGGGGAGCTGTTTTTT. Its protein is CASRPGLTGELFF.

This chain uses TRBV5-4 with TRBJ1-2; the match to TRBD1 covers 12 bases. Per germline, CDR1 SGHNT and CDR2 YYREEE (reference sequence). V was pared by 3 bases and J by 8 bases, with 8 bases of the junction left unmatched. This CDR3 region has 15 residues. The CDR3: CASSSPGQGARGYTF. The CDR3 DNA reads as TGTGCCAGCAGCTCCCCGGGACAGGGGGCGCGGGGCTACACCTTC.

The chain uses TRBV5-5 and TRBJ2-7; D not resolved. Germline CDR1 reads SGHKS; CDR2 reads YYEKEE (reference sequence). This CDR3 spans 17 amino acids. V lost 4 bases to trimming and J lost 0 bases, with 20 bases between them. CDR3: CASSPTPAGLHSYEQYF. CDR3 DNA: TGTGCCAGCAGCCCAACCCCCGCAGGTCTCCACTCCTACGAGCAGTACTTC.

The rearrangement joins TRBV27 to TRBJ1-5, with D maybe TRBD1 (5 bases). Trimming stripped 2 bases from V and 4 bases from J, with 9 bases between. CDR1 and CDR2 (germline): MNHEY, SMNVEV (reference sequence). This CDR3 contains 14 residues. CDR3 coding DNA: TGTGCCAGCAGTTTAATGGCAGGGAATCAGCCCCAGCATTTT. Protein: CASSLMAGNQPQHF.

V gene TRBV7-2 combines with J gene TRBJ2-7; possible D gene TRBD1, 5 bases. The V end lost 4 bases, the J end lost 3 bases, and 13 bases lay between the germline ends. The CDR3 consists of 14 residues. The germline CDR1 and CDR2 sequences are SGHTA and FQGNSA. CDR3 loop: CASSWRQGGYEQYF. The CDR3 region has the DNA TGTGCCAGCAGCTGGCGCCAGGGTGGCTACGAGCAGTACTTC.

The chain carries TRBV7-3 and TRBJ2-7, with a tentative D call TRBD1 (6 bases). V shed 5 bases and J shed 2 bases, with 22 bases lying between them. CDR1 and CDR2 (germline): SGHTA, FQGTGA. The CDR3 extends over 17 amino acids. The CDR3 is CASSKRWTVEGTYEQYF. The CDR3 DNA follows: TGTGCCAGCAGCAAAAGATGGACAGTAGAGGGGACCTACGAGCAGTACTTC.

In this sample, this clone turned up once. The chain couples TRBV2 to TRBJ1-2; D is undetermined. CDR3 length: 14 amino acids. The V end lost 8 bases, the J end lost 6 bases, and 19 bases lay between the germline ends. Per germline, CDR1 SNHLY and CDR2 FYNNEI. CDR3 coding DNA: TGTGCCAGCTCAGTAAGCGGGCGTGGGAATGGCTACACCTTC. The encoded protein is CASSVSGRGNGYTF. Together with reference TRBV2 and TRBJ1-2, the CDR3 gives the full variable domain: EPEVTQTPSHQVTQMGQEVILRCVPISNHLYFYWYRQILGQKVEFLVSFYNNEISEKSEIFDDQFSVERPDGSNFTLKIRSTKLEDSAMYFCASSVSGRGNGYTFGSGTRLTVV.

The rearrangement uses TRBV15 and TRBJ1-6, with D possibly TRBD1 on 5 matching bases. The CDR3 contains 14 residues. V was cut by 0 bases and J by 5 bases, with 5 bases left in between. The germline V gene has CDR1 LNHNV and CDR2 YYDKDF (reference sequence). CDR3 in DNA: TGTGCCACCAGCAGAGACAGGGATAATTCACCCCTCCACTTT. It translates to CATSRDRDNSPLHF.